The clone carrying this T cell receptor beta chain was seen just once. This sample is part of a study of blood T cell repertoires in COVID-19. The repertoire was sequenced with immunoSEQ multiplex PCR; TCRdb's copy has only in-frame clones and lacks some. The repertoire holds 260,000 or so clones, with around 90% as singletons. V lost 3 bases to trimming and J lost 8 bases; unmatched junction nucleotides: 7. CDR3 length: 14 amino acids. Per the germline V gene, CDR1 is LNHDA and CDR2 is SQIVND (reference sequence). Sequencing was performed on peripheral blood. The chain recombines TRBV19 with TRBJ1-2, with 9 bases fitting TRBD1. The receptor was derived from a man between 18 and 29 years old with active or convalescent COVID-19. The CDR3 region has the DNA TGTGCCAGTAGTATGAGGGACAGGGTAGAAGGCTACACCTTC. The encoded protein is CASSMRDRVEGYTF.